The 17 T cell receptor beta chains presented below share a single source sample, sequenced in a study of shared clonotypes between healthy human individuals. The naive CD8 subset, CD45RO-negative cells positively selected for CCR7, excluded terminally differentiated effector memory CD45RA+ cells. The repertoire was sequenced with immunoSEQ multiplex PCR; TCRdb's copy has only in-frame clones and lacks some. The table records hundreds of thousands of clones, 96% of them present only once. Sequenced: naive CD8+ T cells sorted from blood. These receptors all stem from a young man in good health.

The rearrangement uses TRBV6-6 and TRBJ1-4; the D gene is possibly TRBD1 (6 bases). From germline, CDR1 is MNHNY and CDR2 SVGAGI (reference sequence). V lost 5 bases to trimming and J lost 4 bases, with 17 bases between them. This CDR3 contains 16 residues. CDR3 sequence: CASSQIRTALNEKLFF. The CDR3 DNA is TGTGCCAGCAGTCAAATCCGGACAGCCCTTAATGAAAAACTGTTTTTT.

The V call is TRBV30, the J call TRBJ2-1; a possible D gene is TRBD2 (6 bases). Deletions cut 0 bases from V and 0 bases from J, with 18 bases between. CDR1 is GTSNPN and CDR2 is SVGIG in the germline V gene (reference sequence). The CDR3 contains 18 residues. The CDR3 nucleotides read TGTGCCTGGAGTGTCGGGGGAAGCCCTACTAGCTCCTACAATGAGCAGTTCTTC. Its translation is CAWSVGGSPTSSYNEQFF.

This clone was observed once. J is TRBJ2-7 and V is TRBV9; 8 positions match TRBD2. The CDR3 length is 16 residues. Germline values: CDR1 SGDLS, CDR2 YYNGEE. The trim removed 3 bases at V and 2 bases at J, leaving 10 bases unmatched. Here the CDR3 reads CASSGFEAGEPYEQYF. For the CDR3, the DNA is TGTGCCAGCAGCGGATTCGAAGCGGGAGAACCCTACGAGCAGTACTTC.

The chain links TRBV11-2 to TRBJ2-7; D tentatively reads TRBD1 or TRBD2 (6 bases each). Trimming stripped 8 bases from V and 2 bases from J, with 13 bases between. The CDR3 runs 13 residues. Germline lookup yields CDR1 SGHAT and CDR2 FQNNGV. CDR3 in DNA: TGTGCCAGCCAACCCGGGGGCGCCTACGAGCAGTACTTC. Translated: CASQPGGAYEQYF.

The chain employs TRBV9 and TRBJ2-7; D remains unclear. CDR1 and CDR2 from the germline V gene are SGDLS and YYNGEE. The CDR3 totals 15 residues. Deletions cut 0 bases from V and 0 bases from J, with 10 bases between. The CDR3 loop reads CASSVGAIYSYEQYF. Written as DNA, the CDR3 is TGTGCCAGCAGCGTAGGGGCCATTTACTCCTACGAGCAGTACTTC. The full variable domain, completed using reference TRBV9 and TRBJ2-7, is DSGVTQTPKHLITATGQRVTLRCSPRSGDLSVYWYQQSLDQGLQFLIQYYNGEERAKGNILERFSAQQFPDLHSELNLSSLELGDSALYFCASSVGAIYSYEQYFGPGTRLTVT.

The chain uses TRBV5-4 and TRBJ2-7; TRBD1 aligns across 11 bases. The germline V gene has CDR1 SGHNT and CDR2 YYREEE (reference sequence). With V trimmed by 1 base and J by 7 bases, 4 bases remained unmatched. This CDR3 is built from 14 residues. CDR3 sequence: CASSLWGQGGEQYF. The CDR3 DNA is TGTGCCAGCAGCTTGTGGGGACAGGGGGGAGAGCAGTACTTC.

The chain combines TRBV28 with TRBJ2-2; 7 nucleotides line up with TRBD1. There are 18 residues in the CDR3. Germline CDR1 MDHEN, CDR2 SYDVKM. The V gene end was trimmed by 3 bases and the J gene end by 1 base; junction bases not matched to a gene: 11. The CDR3 DNA reads as TGTGCCAGCAGTTTTATTTTCACGAGGACAGGGAACACCGGGGAGCTGTTTTTT. Protein: CASSFIFTRTGNTGELFF.

This chain connects TRBV11-2 to TRBJ2-7, with D maybe TRBD1 (6 bases). Trimming took off 5 bases at V and 0 bases at J, with 20 bases between the two ends. Germline V gene sequence: CDR1 SGHAT, CDR2 FQNNGV. This CDR3 has 17 amino acids. CDR3 in amino acids: CASSTQTGHRFSYEQYF. In DNA form, the CDR3 reads TGTGCCAGCAGCACCCAGACAGGCCACAGATTCTCCTACGAGCAGTACTTC.

This chain links TRBV5-4 with TRBJ2-6; D gene uncertain. V lost 3 bases and J 4 bases, leaving 11 bases between the germline ends. Germline CDR1 is SGHNT and CDR2 is YYREEE (reference sequence). The CDR3 is 15 amino acids. CDR3 nucleotides: TGTGCCAGCAGCTCTATTGAGTCCGGGGCCAACGTCCTGACTTTC. This codes for CASSSIESGANVLTF.

V is TRBV5-1 and J is TRBJ2-3; 9 nucleotides agree with TRBD2. This CDR3 has 17 residues. The junction had 12 bases not matched to a gene; V was cut back by 4 bases and J by 3 bases. From germline, CDR1 is SGHRS and CDR2 YFSETQ. CDR3 bases: TGCGCCAGCAGCCCCGGCGTAGCGGGAGAAAGGACAGATACGCAGTATTTT. Amino acid sequence: CASSPGVAGERTDTQYF.

The J gene is TRBJ2-7, the V gene TRBV4-1; weak D call: TRBD2 (6 bases). The CDR3 spans 15 residues. The V end lost 0 bases, the J end lost 3 bases, and 12 bases lay between the germline ends. Germline V gene sequence: CDR1 MGHRA, CDR2 YSYEKL. CDR3: CASSQDNGRVYEQYF. CDR3 coding DNA: TGCGCCAGCAGCCAAGATAACGGGAGAGTCTACGAGCAGTACTTC.

This clone was seen just once. V is TRBV6-5 and J is TRBJ1-1; weak D call: TRBD1 (5 bases). Germline loops: CDR1 MNHEY, CDR2 SVGAGI. V lost 2 bases and J lost 0, with 7 bases in between. CDR3 length: 14 amino acids. The CDR3 sequence is CASSYRTLNTEAFF. The CDR3 nucleotides read TGTGCCAGCAGTTACAGGACACTGAACACTGAAGCTTTCTTT.

The V and J genes are TRBV27 and TRBJ2-7, with 11 bases matching TRBD2. Germline CDR1 MNHEY, CDR2 SMNVEV (reference sequence). Germline trimming cut 4 bases from V and 3 bases from J; bases unmatched to any gene: 5. The CDR3 covers 15 residues. The CDR3 region has the DNA TGTGCCAGCAGTTCATTAGCGGGAGGGATCTACGAGCAGTACTTC. Amino acids: CASSSLAGGIYEQYF.

This clone has a handful of counts. This chain connects TRBV10-1 to TRBJ1-2; possible D gene TRBD1, 5 bases. This CDR3 is 15 amino acids long. Germline lookup yields CDR1 WNHNN and CDR2 SYGVQD (reference sequence). The V and J ends lost 1 base and 4 bases respectively, with 13 bases between them. CDR3 sequence: CASSELRGRGYGYTF. CDR3 nucleotide sequence: TGCGCCAGCAGTGAGTTGCGGGGCCGCGGCTATGGCTACACCTTC.

The chain links TRBV19 to TRBJ1-5, with D unresolved. Trimming cost V 6 bases and J 1 base, with 10 bases left between them. Germline loops: CDR1 LNHDA, CDR2 SQIVND (reference sequence). The CDR3 is 14 residues long. The CDR3 region is CASRTVESNQPQHF. The CDR3, as DNA: TGTGCCAGTAGAACAGTGGAAAGCAATCAGCCCCAGCATTTT.

The chain has TRBV19 and TRBJ2-7; D call uncertain. Germline V gives CDR1 LNHDA, CDR2 SQIVND (reference sequence). The CDR3 loop spans 14 amino acids. The ends were cut back, 5 bases at V and 2 bases at J, with 13 bases in the middle. CDR3 sequence (DNA): TGTGCCAGTAGTGCCCGTTCGTGGACCTACGAGCAGTACTTC. It specifies CASSARSWTYEQYF.

The chain has TRBV9 and TRBJ1-3; 9 bases are shared with TRBD1. In germline, CDR1 is SGDLS, CDR2 YYNGEE. The V gene end was trimmed by 3 bases and the J gene end by 0 bases; junction bases not matched to a gene: 7. There are 17 residues in the CDR3. DNA for the CDR3: TGTGCCAGCAGCGACCGGACAGGGGCATACTCTGGAAACACCATATATTTT. Encoded protein: CASSDRTGAYSGNTIYF.